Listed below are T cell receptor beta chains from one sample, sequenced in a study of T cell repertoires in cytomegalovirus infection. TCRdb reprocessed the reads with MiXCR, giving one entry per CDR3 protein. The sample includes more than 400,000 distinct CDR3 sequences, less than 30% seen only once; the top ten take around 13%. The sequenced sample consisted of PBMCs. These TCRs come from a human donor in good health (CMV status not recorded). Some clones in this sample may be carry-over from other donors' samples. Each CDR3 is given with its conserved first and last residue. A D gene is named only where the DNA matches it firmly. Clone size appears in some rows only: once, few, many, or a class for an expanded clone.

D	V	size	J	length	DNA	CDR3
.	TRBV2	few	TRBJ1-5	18	TGTGCCAGCAGTGATTTACAGGCCCGGACCTATAGCAATCAGCCCCAGCATTTT	CASSDLQARTYSNQPQHF
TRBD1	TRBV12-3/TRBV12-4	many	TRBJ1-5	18	TGTGCCAGCCGTGGCGGGACAGGGGGCATGAATAGCAATCAGCCCCAGCATTTT	CASRGGTGGMNSNQPQHF
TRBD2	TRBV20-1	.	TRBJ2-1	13	TGCAGGGTCACTAGCGGGGCCTACAATGAGCAGTTCTTC	CRVTSGAYNEQFF
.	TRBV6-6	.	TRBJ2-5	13	TGTGCCAGCAGGTCAACAGGGATAGAGACCCAGTACTTC	CASRSTGIETQYF
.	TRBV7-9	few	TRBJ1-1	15	TGTGCCAGCAGCTCCGGGCTAGGGACTGACACTGAAGCTTTCTTT	CASSSGLGTDTEAFF
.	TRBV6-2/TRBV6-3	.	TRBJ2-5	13	TGTGCCAGCTCCGAGAGCAACGAGGGGACCCAGTACTTC	CASSESNEGTQYF
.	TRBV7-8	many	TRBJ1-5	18	TGTGCCAGCAGCCCAAGTAATACAGGGATATCTGGCAATCAGCCCCAGCATTTT	CASSPSNTGISGNQPQHF
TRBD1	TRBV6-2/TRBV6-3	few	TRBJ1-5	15	TGTGCCAGCAGTCACGACAGGGGGCTGAATCAGCCCCAGCATTTT	CASSHDRGLNQPQHF
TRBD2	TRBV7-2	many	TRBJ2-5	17	TGTGCCAGCAGCTTAGGCTCTAGCGGGAGGGCCAGGGAGACCCAGTACTTC	CASSLGSSGRARETQYF
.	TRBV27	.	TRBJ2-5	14	TGTGCCAGCAGTTCCTCCGGTTTGTCGGAGACCCAGTACTTC	CASSSSGLSETQYF
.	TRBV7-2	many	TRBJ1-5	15	TGTGCCAGCAGCTTAGCGTCGGCAGCGAATCAGCCCCAGCATTTT	CASSLASAANQPQHF
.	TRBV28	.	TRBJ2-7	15	TGTGCCAGCAGTCTTGGACATACCTTCTCCTACGAGCAGTACTTC	CASSLGHTFSYEQYF
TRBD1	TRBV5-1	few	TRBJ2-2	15	TGCGCCAGCAGCTTAGGACAGGGTGCCGATCGGGAGCTGTTTTTT	CASSLGQGADRELFF
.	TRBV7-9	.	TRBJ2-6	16	TGTGCCAGCCGATATCCCTCAACCTCTGGGGCCAACGTCCTGACTTTC	CASRYPSTSGANVLTF
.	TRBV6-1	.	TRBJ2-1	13	TGTGCCAGCAGTGAAACCGGACTGAATGAGCAGTTCTTC	CASSETGLNEQFF
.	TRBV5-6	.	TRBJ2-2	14	TGTGCCAGCAGCTCGGTCAGGGACGCCGGGGAGCTGTTTTTT	CASSSVRDAGELFF
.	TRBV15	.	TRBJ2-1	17	TGTGCCACCAGCAGAGAAAGGCTGAGGCAGGAATACAATGAGCAGTTCTTC	CATSRERLRQEYNEQFF
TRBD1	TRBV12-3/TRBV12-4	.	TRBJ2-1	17	TGTGCCAGCAGTGCACCCCTCGGACAGGGGGAGGGCGATGAGCAGTTCTTC	CASSAPLGQGEGDEQFF
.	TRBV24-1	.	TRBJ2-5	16	TGTGCCACCAGTGATTCGCAGGGAGCCGTACTCGGGACCCAGTACTTC	CATSDSQGAVLGTQYF
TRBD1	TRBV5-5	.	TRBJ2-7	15	TGTGCCAGCAGCTCCGGGACAGGGAAAGGCGACGAGCAGTACTTC	CASSSGTGKGDEQYF
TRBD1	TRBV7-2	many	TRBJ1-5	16	TGTGCCAGCAGCTTGCCCCCGGGACAGGGCAATCAGCCCCAGCATTTT	CASSLPPGQGNQPQHF
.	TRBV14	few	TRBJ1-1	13	TGTGCCAGCAGCCAAGGGGCAGGGGATGCAGCTTTCTTT	CASSQGAGDAAFF
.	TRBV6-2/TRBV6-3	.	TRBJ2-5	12	TGTGCCAGCAGTTCAGAGCCGGAGACCCAGTACTTC	CASSSEPETQYF
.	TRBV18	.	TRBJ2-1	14	TGTGCCAGCTCAGCCCGAGGGTCCTACAATGAGCAGTTCTTC	CASSARGSYNEQFF
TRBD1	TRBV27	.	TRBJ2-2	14	TGTGCCAGCAGAGGACAGGTGATCACCGGGGAGCTGTTTTTT	CASRGQVITGELFF
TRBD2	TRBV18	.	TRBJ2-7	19	TGTGCCAGCTCCCCCCTCGGCCGGAAGGGAGCGGGAACAACCTACGAGCAGTACTTC	CASSPLGRKGAGTTYEQYF
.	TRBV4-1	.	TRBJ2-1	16	TGTGCCAGCAGCCGAAAGCAGGGGGGGACCTACAATGAGCAGTTCTTC	CASSRKQGGTYNEQFF
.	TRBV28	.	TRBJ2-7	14	TGTGCCAGCGTCGACGTTCCGTCCTCGCGGGAGCAGTACTTC	CASVDVPSSREQYF
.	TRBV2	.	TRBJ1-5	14	TGTGCCAGTGCTAATACCGATGGCAATCAGCCCCAGCATTTT	CASANTDGNQPQHF
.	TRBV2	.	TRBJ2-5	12	TGTGCCACCGAAGAGGAGGGAGAGACCCAGTACTTC	CATEEEGETQYF
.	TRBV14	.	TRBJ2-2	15	TGTGCCAGCAGCCAAGTCCAGGGATTGACCGGGGAGCTGTTTTTT	CASSQVQGLTGELFF
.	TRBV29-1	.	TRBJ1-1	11	TGCAGCGGTATCACAGGGACTGAAGCTTTCTTT	CSGITGTEAFF
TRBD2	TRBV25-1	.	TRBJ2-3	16	TGTGCCAGCAGTGGGGGGGGGACGGCCCCGACAGATACGCAGTATTTT	CASSGGGTAPTDTQYF
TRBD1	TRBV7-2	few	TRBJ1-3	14	TGTGCCAGCAGCACGACAGGGTACGGAAACACCATATATTTT	CASSTTGYGNTIYF
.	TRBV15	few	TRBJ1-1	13	TGTGCCACCAGCAGACCCGGACAGTCCGAAGCTTTCTTT	CATSRPGQSEAFF
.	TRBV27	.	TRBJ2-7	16	TGTGCCAGCAGTCCCCTGCGGTGGCGTAAGAGCTACGAGCAGTACTTC	CASSPLRWRKSYEQYF
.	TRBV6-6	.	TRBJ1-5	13	TGTGCCACCTACAGGTCTAGCAATCAGCCCCAGCATTTT	CATYRSSNQPQHF
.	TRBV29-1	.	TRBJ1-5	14	TGCAGCGTTGAAACAGGCCTTACCAATCAGCCCCAGCATTTT	CSVETGLTNQPQHF